This TCR beta chain was sequenced for a study of blood T cell repertoires in COVID-19 (dated by TCRdb to about 2020). Study-level background: Samples from collaborators originated in the United States, Italy and Spain and spanned both the acute and convalescent phases of COVID-19. A de-identified subject ID, COVID-19 status, age in years and sex were almost always included in the sample metadata. The material from the prospective study consisted of cDNA or gDNA derived from T cells, B-cell-depleted T cells, or PBMCs. Where HLA class I and class II types were available, the types were taken from metadata supplied by the sample provider, not from assay-based typing. Samples came from the ongoing ImmuneRACE study (first 160 participants) plus 1,254 subjects from 6 global collaborators. The repertoires were released in a freely available public database intended as a resource for research on the immune response to SARS-CoV-2. Deeply sampled blood TCRbeta repertoires from subjects exposed to, actively infected with, or recovered from COVID-19 were included in the dataset.

TCRbeta CDR3 regions were amplified from genomic DNA using the immunoSEQ Assay, a bias-controlled multiplex PCR. As for the original processing: Nucleated cell counts per sample were estimated from amplification of reference gene primers within the assay. Sequence reads were collapsed and filtered to measure the absolute abundance of every unique TCRbeta CDR3 rearrangement. For each sample, productive Simpson clonality was calculated as the square root of Simpson's diversity index across productive rearrangements. TCRdb obtained this table from immuneACCESS and retained in-frame rearrangements with V and J assigned. These tables miss some clones; where compared with another copy, unresolved V genes account for less than half of the shortfall, and the remainder is unexplained. V and J calls and clone size are copied from that table; D and trimming were computed from the DNA. Recorded for this sample are 95,000 to 130,000 clones; 83% of them occurred a single time. The ten largest clones add up to 2% to 2.5% of the sample.

This clone appeared a few times. The antigen it binds to is not known. Base qualities are not provided; no much larger clone lies one nucleotide away. What the authors observed across the whole study: How much clinical and demographic metadata was included differed by source and by participant, and the metadata was provided uncurated.

Whole blood was collected in K2EDTA tubes by collaborating institutions according to the institutions' own protocols. For TCRbeta analysis, collaborators shipped samples as frozen whole blood, isolated PBMCs, or DNA extracted from either of those sample types. The origin of this receptor is a man younger than 45 with acute or convalescent COVID-19. What was sequenced was peripheral blood.

The CDR3 protein is CASSLIAGRNTGELFF. The nucleotides read TGTGCCAGCAGCTTGATTGCGGGGAGGAACACCGGGGAGCTGTTTTTT. The sequence joins TRBV5-5 to TRBJ2-2, and perhaps TRBD2 as D gene, on 6 matching bases. The germline V gene (reference sequence) provides CDR1 SGHKS and CDR2 YYEKEE. The CDR3 runs 16 amino acids, cysteine and phenylalanine included. Only the CDR3 DNA stays, 48 bases, in frame from base 1. The V and J ends are trimmed by 1 base and 1 base, leaving 11 bases between them.